The T cell receptor (beta chain) under discussion was sequenced for a study of PD-1 blockade in mismatch repair-deficient tumors. The wider study: Patients had approximately 12 mismatch repair-deficient cancer types, all previously treated and progressing. Study-level findings and limits: Tumor-resident clones, often absent from pretreatment blood, expanded after pembrolizumab and then contracted.

For this clone: Its specificity is unknown.

CDR3 length: 15 amino acids. The germline V gene has CDR1 SGHRS and CDR2 YFSETQ. The J segment lost 2 bases and the V segment lost 3 bases, leaving 2 bases of the junction unmatched. All patients were mismatch repair deficient, assessed by either PCR or immunohistochemistry. TCR sequencing covered a few patients who responded to pembrolizumab. Measured with immunoSEQ multiplex PCR; TCRdb has only the in-frame clones, and not every one. Seen here are 25,000 to 30,000 clones, roughly 84% observed once, and the top ten hold about 3%. Sequencing used PBMCs, obtained before pembrolizumab treatment. The chain has TRBV5-1 and TRBJ2-5; 12 bases match TRBD2. This clonotype was obtained from an adult with mismatch repair-deficient cancer. The chain's CDR3 is CASSWGTSGQETQYF. CDR3 DNA: TGCGCCAGCAGCTGGGGGACTAGCGGGCAAGAGACCCAGTACTTC.